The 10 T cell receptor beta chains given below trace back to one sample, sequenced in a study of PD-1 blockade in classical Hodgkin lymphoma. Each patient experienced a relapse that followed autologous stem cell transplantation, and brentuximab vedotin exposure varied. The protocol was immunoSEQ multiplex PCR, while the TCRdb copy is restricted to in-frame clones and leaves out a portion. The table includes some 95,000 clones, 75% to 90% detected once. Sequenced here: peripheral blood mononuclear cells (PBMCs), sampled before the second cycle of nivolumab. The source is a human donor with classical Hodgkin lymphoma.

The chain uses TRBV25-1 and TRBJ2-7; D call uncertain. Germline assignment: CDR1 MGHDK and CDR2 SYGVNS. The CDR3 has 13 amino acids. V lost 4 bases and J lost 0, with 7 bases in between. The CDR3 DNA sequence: TGTGCCAGCAGTGCGACGGTCTCCTACGAGCAGTACTTC. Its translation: CASSATVSYEQYF.

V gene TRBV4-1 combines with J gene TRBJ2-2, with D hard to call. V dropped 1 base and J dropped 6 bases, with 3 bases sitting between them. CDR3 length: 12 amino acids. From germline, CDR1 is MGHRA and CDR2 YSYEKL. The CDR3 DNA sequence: TGCGCCAGCAGCCAAGTCCCCGGGGAGCTGTTTTTT. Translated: CASSQVPGELFF.

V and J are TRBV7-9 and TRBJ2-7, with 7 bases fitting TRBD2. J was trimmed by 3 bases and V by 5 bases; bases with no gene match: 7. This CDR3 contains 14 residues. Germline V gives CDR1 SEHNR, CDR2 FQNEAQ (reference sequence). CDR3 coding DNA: TGTGCCAGCAGCAACGGACTAGTGGGCTACGAGCAGTACTTC. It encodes CASSNGLVGYEQYF. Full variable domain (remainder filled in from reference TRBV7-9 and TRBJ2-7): DTGVSQNPRHKITKRGQNVTFRCDPISEHNRLYWYRQTLGQGPEFLTYFQNEAQLEKSRLLSDRFSAERPKGSFSTLEIQRTEQGDSAMYLCASSNGLVGYEQYFGPGTRLTVT.

Here the CDR3 DNA reads TGTGCCAGCAGCCTGCGATTTATCGCCGGGGAGCTGTTTTTT. Translation gives CASSLRFIAGELFF. The J gene is TRBJ2-2, the V gene TRBV5-6, with D uncertain. The CDR3 contains 14 residues. V lost 4 bases, J lost 6 bases, and 13 bases lay in between. Germline V gene data show CDR1 as SGHDT and CDR2 as YYEEEE.

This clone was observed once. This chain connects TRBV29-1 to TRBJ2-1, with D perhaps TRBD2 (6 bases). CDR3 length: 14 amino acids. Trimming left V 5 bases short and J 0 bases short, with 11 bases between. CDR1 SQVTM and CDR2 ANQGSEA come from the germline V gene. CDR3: CSVRGGSSYNEQFF. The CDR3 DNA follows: TGCAGCGTTCGGGGAGGAAGCTCCTACAATGAGCAGTTCTTC.

For the CDR3, the DNA is TGCGCCAGCAGCCCAACTGGACTAGCGGGGGGCCAAGAGACCCAGTACTTC. Amino acid sequence: CASSPTGLAGGQETQYF. This chain links TRBV5-1 with TRBJ2-5; 14 bases map to TRBD2. V shed 4 bases, J shed 1 base, and the junction held 6 bases outside the gene matches. Germline lookup yields CDR1 SGHRS and CDR2 YFSETQ. The length of the CDR3 is 17 residues.

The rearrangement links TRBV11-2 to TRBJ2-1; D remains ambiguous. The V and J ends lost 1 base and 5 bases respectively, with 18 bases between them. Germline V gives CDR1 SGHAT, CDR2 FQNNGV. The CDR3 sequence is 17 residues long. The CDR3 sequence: CASSLGWPSELNNEQFF. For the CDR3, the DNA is TGTGCCAGCAGCTTAGGGTGGCCCTCCGAGCTCAACAATGAGCAGTTCTTC.

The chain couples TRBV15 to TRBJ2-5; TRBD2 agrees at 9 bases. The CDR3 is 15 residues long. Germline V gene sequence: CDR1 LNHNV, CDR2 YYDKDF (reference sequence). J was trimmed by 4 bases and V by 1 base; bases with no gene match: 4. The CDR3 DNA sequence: TGTGCCACCAGCAGAGGCGGGGGGGCGGGAGAGACCCAGTACTTC. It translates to CATSRGGGAGETQYF. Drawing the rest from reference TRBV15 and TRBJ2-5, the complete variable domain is DAMVIQNPRYQVTQFGKPVTLSCSQTLNHNVMYWYQQKSSQAPKLLFHYYDKDFNNEADTPDNFQSRRPNTSFCFLDIRSPGLGDTAMYLCATSRGGGAGETQYFGPGTRLLVL.

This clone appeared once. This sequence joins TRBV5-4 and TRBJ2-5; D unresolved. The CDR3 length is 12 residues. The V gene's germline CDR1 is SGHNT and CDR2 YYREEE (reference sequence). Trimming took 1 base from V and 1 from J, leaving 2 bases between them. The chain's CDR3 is CASSLTQETQYF. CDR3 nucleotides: TGTGCCAGCAGCTTGACCCAAGAGACCCAGTACTTC.

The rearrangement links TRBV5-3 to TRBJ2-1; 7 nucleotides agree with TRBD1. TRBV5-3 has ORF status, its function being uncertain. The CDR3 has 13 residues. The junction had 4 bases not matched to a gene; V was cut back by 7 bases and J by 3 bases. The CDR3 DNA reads TGTGCCAGAGCCGACAGGGACTACAATGAGCAGTTCTTC. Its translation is CARADRDYNEQFF.